These T cell receptor beta chains were read from a single sample in a study of T cell responses to AZD1222 COVID-19 vaccine. Only in-frame clones appear in the TCRdb table, and some are missing; sequencing was by immunoSEQ multiplex PCR. The sample holds about 260,000 clones, 80% to 95% seen once. This specimen was peripheral blood, taken on day 0 of AZD1222 vaccination. The receptors here all came from an adult in good health. The CDR3 runs from the conserved cysteine through the conserved F or W. The D gene is left open where the match is weak.

d_gene,j_gene,v_gene,CDR3aa
.,TRBJ1-1,TRBV6-5,CASSYTYKTEAFF
.,TRBJ2-3,TRBV5-1,CASAQNMGEDTQYF
.,TRBJ1-1,TRBV4-1,CASSPLPGRNTEAFF
TRBD1,TRBJ2-1,TRBV19,CASSGGTGGTPNEQFF
.,TRBJ2-2,TRBV5-6,CASSLVVGGELFF
.,TRBJ1-1,TRBV28,CASSRMPGWRNTEAFF
.,TRBJ1-5,TRBV12-3/TRBV12-4,CASSLEGGQPQHF
.,TRBJ2-7,TRBV4-1,CASSPLDRSDYEQYF
.,TRBJ1-2,TRBV28,CASSLDSLNYGYTF
TRBD1,TRBJ1-3,TRBV6-5,CASSQRQGRGNTIYF
.,TRBJ2-7,TRBV7-6,CASSSGSSYEQYF
.,TRBJ1-1,TRBV28,CASSSTEAFF
.,TRBJ2-3,TRBV10-3,CAISESVSGASTDTQYF
.,TRBJ1-4,TRBV19,CASSLRGETNEKLFF
.,TRBJ1-6,TRBV9,CASGEGDNSPLHF
.,TRBJ2-7,TRBV11-2,CASSFGDSYEQYF
.,TRBJ2-5,TRBV12-3/TRBV12-4,CASTEGVQETQYF
.,TRBJ2-7,TRBV11-2,CASSLGLGYEQYF